The next 11 T cell receptor beta chains were all read from a single sample in a study of cytomegalovirus exposure and HLA in healthy donors. The study ran its PCR with 60 Vbeta and 13 Jbeta primers. Profiling relied on immunoSEQ multiplex PCR, and the TCRdb table lists in-frame clones only, not all of them. Of about 160,000 clones detected, roughly 82% appear once; the ten largest clones hold 5% to 7%. The specimen sequenced was PBMCs. These receptors came from a man aged 50-59 years in good health and CMV-seropositive.

The V gene is TRBV5-5, the J gene TRBJ2-1; TRBD2 might be the D (6 bases). Germline V gene sequence: CDR1 SGHKS, CDR2 YYEKEE (reference sequence). CDR3 size: 13 residues. Trimming stripped 4 bases from V and 5 bases from J, with 10 bases between. CDR3 DNA sequence: TGTGCCAGCAGCACCGGGACTCACAATGAGCAGTTCTTC. Its translation is CASSTGTHNEQFF.

V and J are TRBV7-6 and TRBJ2-1; D perhaps matches TRBD1 (8 bases). Germline V gene sequence: CDR1 SGHVS, CDR2 FNYEAQ. V was cut by 4 bases and J by 9 bases, with 28 bases left in between. CDR3 size: 18 residues. Here the CDR3 reads CASSSTGAGGRVPFEQFF. CDR3 sequence (DNA): TGTGCCAGCAGCTCGACAGGGGCTGGGGGGAGGGTCCCCTTTGAGCAGTTCTTC.

This chain connects TRBV5-6 to TRBJ2-7; 11 bases map to TRBD2. CDR1 is SGHDT, CDR2 YYEEEE, per germline. This CDR3 is built from 15 residues. J was trimmed by 6 bases and V by 0 bases; bases with no gene match: 5. CDR3 nucleotide sequence: TGTGCCAGCAGCTTGGAAGCTAGCGGGAGGTTCGAGCAGTACGTC. Translating gives CASSLEASGRFEQYV.

The chain has TRBV5-6 and TRBJ2-3; TRBD1 aligns across 10 bases. The germline CDR1 and CDR2 sequences are SGHDT and YYEEEE. V trimming: 2 bases; J trimming: 5 bases; junction bases outside the gene matches: 8. The CDR3 extends over 16 amino acids. CDR3 protein: CASSFSPGQGVDTQYF. The DNA of the CDR3 is TGTGCCAGCAGCTTTTCCCCCGGACAGGGGGTAGATACGCAGTATTTT.

The genes are TRBV30 and TRBJ2-2, with 10 bases lining up with TRBD2. CDR3 length: 14 residues. Germline assignment: CDR1 GTSNPN and CDR2 SVGIG (reference sequence). V shed 5 bases and J 4 bases; nucleotides not matched to a gene: 4. The CDR3 DNA reads TGTGCCTGGGGGAGACTAGCGGGCACCGGGGAGCTGTTTTTT. Amino acids: CAWGRLAGTGELFF.

The chain links TRBV5-1 to TRBJ1-2; unclear D gene. The CDR3 totals 14 residues. Germline values: CDR1 SGHRS, CDR2 YFSETQ. Trimming cost V 0 bases and J 4 bases, with 10 bases left between them. The DNA of the CDR3 is TGCGCCAGCAGCTTGGGAAGCTTCGGCTATGGCTACACCTTC. Protein product: CASSLGSFGYGYTF.

The chain carries TRBV9 and TRBJ1-4, with D unresolved. The CDR3 is made up of 15 amino acids. The germline gives CDR1 SGDLS, CDR2 YYNGEE. Trimming removed 4 bases from V and 8 bases from J, with 18 bases in between. The DNA for the CDR3 is TGTGCCAGCAGCCCCACGGGGAAAGGTTGGGAAAAACTGTTTTTT. Amino acids: CASSPTGKGWEKLFF.

This sequence joins TRBV7-9 and TRBJ2-5, with TRBD1 matching over 8 bases. The germline V gene has CDR1 SEHNR and CDR2 FQNEAQ (reference sequence). Unmatched junction bases numbered 10, after V lost 2 bases and J lost 5 bases. This CDR3 contains 16 residues. The CDR3 loop reads CASSLNPGQVWETQYF. The CDR3 DNA reads TGTGCCAGCAGCTTAAATCCGGGACAGGTTTGGGAGACCCAGTACTTC.

The chain links TRBV7-9 to TRBJ1-2, with D possibly being TRBD1 (5 bases). The CDR3 covers 16 residues. Germline V CDR1 and CDR2: SEHNR, FQNEAQ (reference sequence). V lost 5 bases, J lost 6 bases, and 22 bases lay in between. DNA of the CDR3: TGTGCCAGCAGCCCCCTAATGGGGGGATTTCGGGATGGCTACACCTTC. It codes for CASSPLMGGFRDGYTF.

V and J are TRBV5-1 and TRBJ2-7; 7 bases are shared with TRBD1. This CDR3 is built from 14 residues. Germline-derived CDR1 and CDR2 are SGHRS and YFSETQ. V shed 7 bases and J 3 bases; nucleotides not matched to a gene: 10. This CDR3 is CASSRQGPNYEQYF. The CDR3 DNA is TGCGCCAGCTCGCGACAGGGACCCAACTACGAGCAGTACTTC. Supplemented by reference TRBV5-1 and TRBJ2-7, the full variable domain reads KAGVTQTPRYLIKTRGQQVTLSCSPISGHRSVSWYQQTPGQGLQFLFEYFSETQRNKGNFPGRFSGRQFSNSRSEMNVSTLELGDSALYLCASSRQGPNYEQYFGPGTRLTVT.

The V call is TRBV5-4, the J call TRBJ2-3; TRBD2 matches 12 bases. The CDR3 runs 16 residues. The junction had 1 base not matched to a gene; V was cut back by 1 base and J by 1 base. Germline-derived CDR1 and CDR2 are SGHNT and YYREEE (reference sequence). The CDR3 loop reads CASSLRTSGGTDTQYF. The CDR3 nucleotides read TGTGCCAGCAGCTTGCGGACTAGCGGGGGCACAGATACGCAGTATTTT.